The 16 T cell receptor beta chains reported below all come from one sample, sequenced in a study of T cells after yellow fever vaccination. Via MiXCR, TCRdb re-called the 5' RACE reads, giving one row per CDR3 protein. The table shows 130,000 or so distinct CDR3 sequences, with roughly 15% occurring only once. Sequenced material: CD8+ T cells sorted from PBMCs, taken 5 days after the yellow fever booster vaccination. The origin of the receptors is a man aged 18 to 30 who received the YFV17D yellow fever vaccine.

This chain links TRBV2 with TRBJ2-7; D gene ambiguous. From germline, CDR1 is SNHLY and CDR2 FYNNEI. CDR3 length: 12 amino acids. V lost 8 bases and J 3 bases, leaving 11 bases between the germline ends. The CDR3 spells CASGRYLYEQYV. CDR3 nucleotides: TGTGCCAGCGGTCGGTACCTCTACGAGCAGTACGTC.

A few counts support this clonotype. The chain couples TRBV3-1 to TRBJ2-3; 9 bases are shared with TRBD1. Per the germline V gene, CDR1 is LGHDT and CDR2 is YNNKEL (reference sequence). V shed 2 bases and J 4 bases; nucleotides not matched to a gene: 7. This CDR3 region has 16 residues. This chain's CDR3 is CASSQTRTGDPDTQYF. The DNA of the CDR3 is TGTGCCAGCAGCCAAACAAGGACAGGGGACCCAGATACGCAGTATTTT.

This clonotype occurred a few times. The rearrangement links TRBV9 to TRBJ1-5; possibly TRBD1 for D (5 bases). From germline, CDR1 is SGDLS and CDR2 YYNGEE. The V gene lost 4 bases and the J gene lost 2 bases, with 16 bases spanning the gap. This CDR3 is 16 amino acids long. DNA for the CDR3: TGTGCCAGCAGCCCCAGGACACCACGGGGCAATCAGCCCCAGCATTTT. Translation gives CASSPRTPRGNQPQHF.

This clonotype came up a few times. The J gene is TRBJ2-7, the V gene TRBV10-3, with D perhaps TRBD2 (6 bases). Trimming stripped 10 bases from V and 4 bases from J, with 17 bases between. The germline gives CDR1 ENHRY, CDR2 SYGVKD. This CDR3 is 13 amino acids long. The CDR3 region has the DNA TGTGCCACCCGGGGGTCCCGAACTTACGAGCAGTACTTC. The encoded protein is CATRGSRTYEQYF.

The rearrangement uses TRBV12-3 or TRBV12-4 and TRBJ1-2; unclear D gene. The CDR3 is 13 amino acids. Trimming took 7 bases from V and 6 from J, leaving 15 bases between them. CDR3 nucleotide sequence: TGTGCCAGCACCGAGGACTCAATGCATGGCTACACCTTC. Amino acid sequence: CASTEDSMHGYTF.

V gene TRBV13 combines with J gene TRBJ2-3; D may correspond to TRBD1 or TRBD2 (6 bases each). Germline-derived CDR1 and CDR2 are PRHDT and FYEKMQ (reference sequence). Trimming shortened V by 2 bases and J by 4 bases, and 10 bases separated the two germline ends. The CDR3 totals 14 residues. CDR3 DNA sequence: TGTGCCAGCAGCTTACGGGGGCTCGCAGATACGCAGTATTTT. It specifies CASSLRGLADTQYF.

In this sample, this clonotype turned up a few times. The chain employs TRBV5-1 and TRBJ2-3; D is possibly TRBD1 or TRBD2 (6 bases each). From germline, CDR1 is SGHRS and CDR2 YFSETQ. The CDR3 is 15 amino acids. Trimming stripped 2 bases from V and 0 bases from J, with 10 bases between. The DNA of the CDR3 is TGCGCCAGCAGCTTTACAGGGACTAGCACAGATACGCAGTATTTT. It yields the protein CASSFTGTSTDTQYF. Drawing the rest from reference TRBV5-1 and TRBJ2-3, the complete variable domain is KAGVTQTPRYLIKTRGQQVTLSCSPISGHRSVSWYQQTPGQGLQFLFEYFSETQRNKGNFPGRFSGRQFSNSRSEMNVSTLELGDSALYLCASSFTGTSTDTQYFGPGTRLTVL.

The chain combines TRBV27 with TRBJ1-2; D call uncertain. V was shortened by 8 bases and J by 8 bases, with 24 bases between the two germline ends. The CDR3 sequence is 15 residues long. Germline loops: CDR1 MNHEY, CDR2 SMNVEV (reference sequence). CDR3: CASRYRYLTTDGYTF. The CDR3 region has the DNA TGTGCCAGCCGGTACAGATATTTGACGACTGACGGCTACACCTTC.

This clonotype was seen repeatedly, ten times or more. The genes are TRBV4-1 and TRBJ2-7, with TRBD1 as a possible D gene (7 bases). Trimming took off 4 bases at V and 0 bases at J, with 13 bases between the two ends. Germline V gene sequence: CDR1 MGHRA, CDR2 YSYEKL. The CDR3 is 15 residues long. The CDR3 region has the DNA TGCGCCAGCAGCCTCAGGGGGGAAAGCTCCTACGAGCAGTACTTC. This gives the protein CASSLRGESSYEQYF.

This clonotype has a handful of counts. The gene calls are TRBV7-8 and TRBJ2-2; TRBD1 is a possible D gene (6 bases). This CDR3 is built from 14 residues. Deletions cut 4 bases from V and 9 bases from J, with 15 bases between. Germline lookup yields CDR1 SGHVS and CDR2 FQNEAQ. The CDR3 DNA reads as TGTGCCAGCAGCTGGACAGATTTGTATCGGGAGCTGTTTTTT. It specifies CASSWTDLYRELFF.

The table lists this clonotype with a few counts. The rearrangement uses TRBV12-3 or TRBV12-4 and TRBJ1-5; tentatively, D is TRBD1 (5 bases). V was cut by 6 bases and J by 5 bases, with 17 bases left in between. The CDR3 covers 15 residues. Here the CDR3 reads CASSQHGGGHQPQHF. DNA for the CDR3: TGTGCCAGCAGCCAGCATGGGGGAGGACATCAGCCCCAGCATTTT.

In this sample, this clonotype turned up a few times. This sequence joins TRBV9 and TRBJ2-7, with D perhaps TRBD1 (6 bases). Germline V CDR1 and CDR2: SGDLS, YYNGEE. This CDR3 contains 15 residues. V dropped 4 bases and J dropped 2 bases, with 16 bases sitting between them. The chain's CDR3 is CASSPGAGATYEQYV. CDR3 nucleotide sequence: TGTGCCAGCAGCCCCGGGGCAGGGGCCACCTACGAGCAGTACGTC.

This chain joins TRBV7-9 and TRBJ2-1, with 10 bases lining up with TRBD2. V was pared by 2 bases and J by 0 bases, with 4 bases of the junction left unmatched. The CDR3 covers 17 residues. Germline CDR1 is SEHNR and CDR2 is FQNEAQ (reference sequence). CDR3: CASSLYSGGYSYNEQFF. As DNA, the CDR3 is TGTGCCAGCAGCTTATATAGCGGGGGGTACTCCTACAATGAGCAGTTCTTC.

The chain links TRBV6-5 to TRBJ2-1; the D gene is possibly TRBD1 (6 bases). This CDR3 contains 12 residues. The ends were cut back, 5 bases at V and 7 bases at J, with 9 bases in the middle. In germline, CDR1 is MNHEY, CDR2 SVGAGI. As DNA, the CDR3 is TGTGCCAGCAGTAAAACAGGGAATGAGCAGTTCTTC. Translation gives CASSKTGNEQFF.

This clonotype was detected a few times. The chain has TRBV4-1 and TRBJ1-4; 7 positions match TRBD1. CDR1 and CDR2 (germline): MGHRA, YSYEKL. The CDR3 length is 15 residues. V was pared by 7 bases and J by 0 bases, with 5 bases of the junction left unmatched. The CDR3, as DNA: TGCGCCAGCAACAGGGGAGCCTCAACTAATGAAAAACTGTTTTTT. It is translated as CASNRGASTNEKLFF.

A few counts support this clonotype. The chain combines TRBV7-3 with TRBJ2-3, with TRBD2 matching over 12 bases. V shed 5 bases, J shed 5 bases, and the junction held 20 bases outside the gene matches. CDR3 length: 20 residues. Germline V gene sequence: CDR1 SGHTA, CDR2 FQGTGA. CDR3: CASSDPTGLAGTRPVDTQYF. The CDR3 DNA follows: TGTGCCAGCAGCGACCCAACGGGACTAGCGGGTACCCGTCCCGTAGATACGCAGTATTTT.